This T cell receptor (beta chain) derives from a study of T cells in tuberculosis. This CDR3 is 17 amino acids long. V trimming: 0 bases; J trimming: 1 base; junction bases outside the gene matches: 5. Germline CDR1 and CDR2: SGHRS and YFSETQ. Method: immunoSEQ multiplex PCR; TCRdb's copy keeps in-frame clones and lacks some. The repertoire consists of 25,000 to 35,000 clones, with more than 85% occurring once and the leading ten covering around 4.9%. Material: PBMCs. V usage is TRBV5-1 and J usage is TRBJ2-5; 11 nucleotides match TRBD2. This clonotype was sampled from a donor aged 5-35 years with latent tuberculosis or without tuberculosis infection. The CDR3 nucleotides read TGCGCCAGCAGCTTGGCCCTAGCGGGGGGCGGCCAAGAGACCCAGTACTTC. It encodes CASSLALAGGGQETQYF.